Listed below are T cell receptor beta chains from one sample, sequenced in a study of T cells in Graves' hyperthyroidism and ophthalmopathy. TCRdb used MiXCR to reprocess the multiplex PCR reads, holding one entry per CDR3 protein. Here the sample spans 370,000 or so distinct CDR3 sequences, roughly 12% being singletons. Material for sequencing was blood. These receptors were obtained from a man aged 25-45 years with Graves' hyperthyroidism that later progressed to Graves' ophthalmopathy. CDR3s include the opening cysteine and the closing phenylalanine or tryptophan. The D gene is left open where the match is weak. Clone size is stated in some rows and not others, as once, few, many or a class when expanded.

TRBD1	TRBV3-1	12	few	TRBJ1-2	TGTGCCAGCAGCACAGGGGCCGCCGGCTACACCTTC	CASSTGAAGYTF
.	TRBV28	17	many	TRBJ2-2	TGTGCCAGCAGTTTATTTGGGGCAGACTCAGGAACCGGGGAGCTGTTTTTT	CASSLFGADSGTGELFF
.	TRBV5-6	14	few	TRBJ2-6	TGTGCCAGTCGGAGGATCTCTGGGGCCAACGTCCTGACTTTC	CASRRISGANVLTF
.	TRBV5-1	15	many	TRBJ1-1	TGCGCCAGCAGCGTACACCCCCAGGGTGACACTGAAGCTTTCTTT	CASSVHPQGDTEAFF
TRBD1	TRBV7-3	16	many	TRBJ2-7	TGTGCCAGCAGCAGAGAGGTTACGACAGGGATCAACGAGCAGTACTTC	CASSREVTTGINEQYF
TRBD1	TRBV20-1	14	few	TRBJ1-4	TGCAGTGCAAATCCGGGACAGCTTAATGAAAAACTGTTTTTT	CSANPGQLNEKLFF
TRBD1	TRBV7-8	15	many	TRBJ1-2	TGTGCCAGCAGCGCACTACAGGGGAATGACTATGGCTACACCTTC	CASSALQGNDYGYTF
.	TRBV9	13	.	TRBJ2-1	TGTGCCAGCAGCGTAGGGCGCAACAATGAGCAGTTCTTC	CASSVGRNNEQFF
TRBD1	TRBV5-1	14	few	TRBJ2-1	TGCGCCAGCAGCTTTGCGACAGGGGTCAATGAGCAGTTCTTC	CASSFATGVNEQFF
TRBD2	TRBV24-1	15	many	TRBJ2-5	TGTGCCACCAGTGACCAACTAGCGGGGGGAGAGACCCAGTACTTC	CATSDQLAGGETQYF
TRBD2	TRBV29-1	16	many	TRBJ2-1	TGCAGCGTTGAACACGGCGGGGGGTTCTCCTACAATGAGCAGTTCTTC	CSVEHGGGFSYNEQFF
TRBD1	TRBV12-3/TRBV12-4	16	many	TRBJ1-2	TGTGCCAGCAGTTTAAGGGACAGCGAAGCTAACTATGGCTACACCTTC	CASSLRDSEANYGYTF
TRBD1	TRBV4-1	16	few	TRBJ2-7	TGCGCCAGCAGCCACTGGGACAGGGGCCGCTTCTACGAGCAGTACTTC	CASSHWDRGRFYEQYF
.	TRBV16	13	many	TRBJ1-2	TGTGCCAGCAGCCAATCCCAGTACTATGGCTACACCTTC	CASSQSQYYGYTF
TRBD1	TRBV27	16	.	TRBJ1-2	TGTGCCAGCAGTTACGGACCGGGACAGACTAACTATGGCTACACCTTC	CASSYGPGQTNYGYTF
TRBD2	TRBV3-1	16	.	TRBJ2-1	TGTGCCAGCAGCCAAGATACAGCGGGGGGGTTAAATGAGCAGTTCTTC	CASSQDTAGGLNEQFF
TRBD1	TRBV5-6	12	few	TRBJ1-2	TGTGCCAGCACGCCAGGGGGTTTGGGCTACACCTTC	CASTPGGLGYTF
.	TRBV7-9	15	many	TRBJ1-1	TGTGCCAGCAGCTTAGCGGCGGAGGCGGACACTGAAGCTTTCTTT	CASSLAAEADTEAFF
.	TRBV30	13	few	TRBJ1-1	TGTGCCTGGAGTCTGAACGGGAACACTGAAGCTTTCTTT	CAWSLNGNTEAFF
TRBD1	TRBV24-1	17	.	TRBJ2-3	TGTGCCACCAGTGATTACTTTGGGACAGGGACAGGTGATACGCAGTATTTT	CATSDYFGTGTGDTQYF
TRBD1	TRBV3-1	14	few	TRBJ2-5	TGTGCCAGCAGCCAATGGACAGGCCAAGAGACCCAGTACTTC	CASSQWTGQETQYF
.	TRBV20-1	12	.	TRBJ2-5	TGCAGTGCGTACAGGGTGGGGAAGACCCAGTACTTC	CSAYRVGKTQYF
.	TRBV2	14	many	TRBJ2-3	TGTGCCAGCAGTGAAGCGCCATCTCGAGATACGCAGTATTTT	CASSEAPSRDTQYF
.	TRBV7-2	15	.	TRBJ1-4	TGTGCCAGCAGCTCCAGACAGCTCGCAAATGAAAAACTGTTTTTT	CASSSRQLANEKLFF
.	TRBV2	16	many	TRBJ2-7	TGTGCCAGCAGCGCGGGACAGTTGAGGGGTTCCTACGAGCAGTACTTC	CASSAGQLRGSYEQYF
TRBD1	TRBV2	16	.	TRBJ1-3	TGTGCCAGCAGTTGGGACAGGGGTCCCTCTGGAAACACCATATATTTT	CASSWDRGPSGNTIYF
.	TRBV4-1	15	.	TRBJ1-1	TGCGCCAGCAGCCACATGACAGGCCGGAACACTGAAGCTTTCTTT	CASSHMTGRNTEAFF
.	TRBV6-6	15	.	TRBJ2-7	TGTGCCAGCAGTTACACTACAGGAGGGGCCTACGAGCAGTACTTC	CASSYTTGGAYEQYF
.	TRBV7-2	14	many	TRBJ2-3	TGTGCCAGCAGCCCATCGGGGGACACAGATACGCAGTATTTT	CASSPSGDTDTQYF
TRBD1	TRBV2	14	many	TRBJ1-2	TGTGCCAGCAGGCTACAGGGGGCTAACTATGGCTACACCTTC	CASRLQGANYGYTF
.	TRBV7-3	12	many	TRBJ1-5	TGTGCCAGCAGCTTAGTTGCTCAGCCCCAGCATTTT	CASSLVAQPQHF
.	TRBV3-1	15	many	TRBJ1-3	TGTGCCAGCAGCCAGCAGCTCGGCTCTGGAAACACCATATATTTT	CASSQQLGSGNTIYF
TRBD2	TRBV12-3/TRBV12-4	16	many	TRBJ2-3	TGTGCCAGCAGGACCCTTGGCTCGGGGGGAACAGATACGCAGTATTTT	CASRTLGSGGTDTQYF
.	TRBV6-5	16	many	TRBJ2-7	TGTGCCAGCAGTTACTCGCCCTGGGACGTCGGCTACGAGCAGTACTTC	CASSYSPWDVGYEQYF
TRBD2	TRBV9	14	few	TRBJ2-7	TGTGCCAGCAGCGTCGGACTAGGATATCGCGAGCAGTACTTC	CASSVGLGYREQYF
TRBD1	TRBV6-1	16	many	TRBJ1-6	TGTGCCAGCAGTGTCTCCTGGGACAGGAATAATTCACCCCTCCACTTT	CASSVSWDRNNSPLHF
TRBD2	TRBV5-1	16	many	TRBJ2-1	TGCGCCAGCAGCAATGCTCTAGCGGGGGGGCTGAATGAGCAGTTCTTC	CASSNALAGGLNEQFF
TRBD1	TRBV5-1	14	.	TRBJ1-2	TGCGCCAGCAGCTTTCCTACAGGGGCCCGTGGCTACACCTTC	CASSFPTGARGYTF
.	TRBV27	13	.	TRBJ2-1	TGTGCCAGCAAAGGATCTGGGAACAGAGAGCAGTTCTTC	CASKGSGNREQFF
.	TRBV27	16	many	TRBJ1-6	TGTGCCAGCAGTTTAGGATTCTCCGCCATATATTCACCCCTCCACTTT	CASSLGFSAIYSPLHF
.	TRBV6-5	13	.	TRBJ2-7	TGTGCCAGCTCCTGGGGTAGGTTGGGGGAGCAGTACTTC	CASSWGRLGEQYF
.	TRBV7-7	15	.	TRBJ2-1	TGTGCTAGCAGCCCCCAGACAGCCTGGGGGAATGAGCAGTTCTTC	CASSPQTAWGNEQFF
.	TRBV28	14	many	TRBJ1-5	TGTGCCACAGGACTGGGGTCGAAAAATCAGCCCCAGCATTTT	CATGLGSKNQPQHF
TRBD2	TRBV4-1	18	.	TRBJ2-3	TGCGCCAGCAGCCACCGGGCTAGCGGGGGGGAGGAATCAGATACGCAGTATTTT	CASSHRASGGEESDTQYF
TRBD1	TRBV12-3/TRBV12-4	12	few	TRBJ2-5	TGTGCCAGCAGTTTAGGGGGACAGGGGGAGTACTTC	CASSLGGQGEYF
.	TRBV10-3	16	.	TRBJ1-3	TGTGCCAGCAGTGACAGCGGGTTTTACTCTGGAAACACCATATATTTT	CASSDSGFYSGNTIYF
TRBD1	TRBV3-1	13	.	TRBJ1-6	TGTGCCAGCAGGGGGGACAGTAATTCACCCCTCCACTTT	CASRGDSNSPLHF
TRBD1	TRBV12-3/TRBV12-4	16	many	TRBJ2-7	TGTGCCAGCAGTAAGCTTGACAGGGATCTACCCTACGAGCAGTACTTC	CASSKLDRDLPYEQYF
TRBD1	TRBV29-1	14	.	TRBJ1-4	TGCAGCGTTGAGAGGGGGACAGCCCATGAAAAACTGTTTTTT	CSVERGTAHEKLFF
.	TRBV28	14	.	TRBJ2-5	TGTGCCAGCAAGGCCGAGACGGTACAAGAGACCCAGTACTTC	CASKAETVQETQYF
.	TRBV4-1	15	.	TRBJ2-1	TGCGCCAGCAGCCAAGACCCGGGCTCCTACAATGAGCAGTTCTTC	CASSQDPGSYNEQFF
.	TRBV13	16	few	TRBJ2-1	TGTGCCAGCCAGGGGGGGGGGCTGCCTTCCTACAATGAGCAGTTCTTC	CASQGGGLPSYNEQFF